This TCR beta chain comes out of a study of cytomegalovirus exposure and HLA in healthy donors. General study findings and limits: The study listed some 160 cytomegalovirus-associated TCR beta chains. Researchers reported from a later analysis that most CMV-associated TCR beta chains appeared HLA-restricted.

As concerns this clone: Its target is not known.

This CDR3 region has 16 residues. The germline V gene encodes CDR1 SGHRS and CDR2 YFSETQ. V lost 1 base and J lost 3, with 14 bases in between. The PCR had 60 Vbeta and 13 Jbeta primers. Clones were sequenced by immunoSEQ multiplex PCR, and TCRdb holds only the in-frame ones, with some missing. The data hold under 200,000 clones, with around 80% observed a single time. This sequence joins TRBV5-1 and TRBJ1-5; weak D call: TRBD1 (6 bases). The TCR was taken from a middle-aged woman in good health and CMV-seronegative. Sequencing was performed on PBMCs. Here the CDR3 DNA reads TGCGCCAGCAGCTTGCCGAGGGGGTCCCACAATCAGCCCCAGCATTTT. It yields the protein CASSLPRGSHNQPQHF.